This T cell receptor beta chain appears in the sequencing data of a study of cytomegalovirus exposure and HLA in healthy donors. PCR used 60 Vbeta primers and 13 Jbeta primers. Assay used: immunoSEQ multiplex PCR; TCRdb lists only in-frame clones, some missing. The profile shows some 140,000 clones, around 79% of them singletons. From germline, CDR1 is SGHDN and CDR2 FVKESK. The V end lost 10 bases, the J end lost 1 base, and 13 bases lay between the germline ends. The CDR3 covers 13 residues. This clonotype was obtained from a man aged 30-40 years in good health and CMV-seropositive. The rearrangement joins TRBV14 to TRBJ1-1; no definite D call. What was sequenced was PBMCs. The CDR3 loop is CATSFSGNTEAFF. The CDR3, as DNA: TGTGCCACCAGTTTTTCGGGGAACACTGAAGCTTTCTTT.